What follows are 25 T cell receptor beta chains derived from one specimen sequenced in a study of shared clonotypes between healthy human individuals. The table came from immunoSEQ multiplex PCR; TCRdb's copy has only in-frame clones and leaves some out. The table records a few hundred thousand clones, 96% of them present only once. The source material was memory CD8+ T cells sorted from blood. Subset denoted: CD45RO+ cells pooled with CCR7-negative TemRA cells. Receptors originate from a young man in good health.

The rearrangement links TRBV30 to TRBJ1-1; D uncertain. Trimming took off 0 bases at V and 1 base at J, with 6 bases between the two ends. Germline CDR1 and CDR2: GTSNPN and SVGIG (reference sequence). The CDR3 covers 13 residues. CDR3 nucleotide sequence: TGTGCCTGGAGTGTAGTTGGGAACACTGAAGCTTTCTTT. Encoded protein: CAWSVVGNTEAFF.

V is TRBV10-3 and J is TRBJ2-7; TRBD1 matches 8 bases. Per the germline V gene, CDR1 is ENHRY and CDR2 is SYGVKD. J gave up 5 bases and V 7 bases, and 7 bases lay outside the gene matches. The CDR3 spans 13 residues. CDR3 sequence (DNA): TGTGCCATCACTACAGACAGGGGTAACGAGCAGTACTTC. Protein product: CAITTDRGNEQYF.

The J gene is TRBJ1-5, the V gene TRBV7-2, with D possibly being TRBD1 (5 bases). The V end lost 1 base, the J end lost 2 bases, and 6 bases lay between the germline ends. The CDR3 totals 14 residues. Germline lookup yields CDR1 SGHTA and CDR2 FQGNSA. The DNA of the CDR3 is TGTGCCAGCAGCTTAGTACAGGGCAATCAGCCCCAGCATTTT. This gives the protein CASSLVQGNQPQHF.

A word on this clone: The germline gene is not matched at one end of the junction; a read error may be the cause. The V and J genes are TRBV5-3 and TRBJ2-1; D not resolved. TRBV5-3 is flagged as an ORF with uncertain function. There are 15 residues in the CDR3. The CDR3 DNA reads TGTGCCAGAAGCCCGTTCGGTCTCTCCTACGATGAGCAGTTCTTC. Its protein is CARSPFGLSYDEQFF.

The rearrangement uses TRBV28 and TRBJ1-5; 11 nucleotides match TRBD1. This CDR3 is built from 14 residues. Germline CDR1 reads MDHEN; CDR2 reads SYDVKM. With 3 bases clipped from V and 5 bases from J, the junction kept 0 bases outside the gene matches. For the CDR3, the DNA is TGTGCCAGCAGTTTGGACAGGGGGCATCAGCCCCAGCATTTT. This sequence encodes CASSLDRGHQPQHF. Full variable domain (outside the CDR3, taken from reference TRBV28 and TRBJ1-5): DVKVTQSSRYLVKRTGEKVFLECVQDMDHENMFWYRQDPGLGLRLIYFSYDVKMKEKGDIPEGYSVSREKKERFSLILESASTNQTSMYLCASSLDRGHQPQHFGDGTRLSIL.

The chain is built from TRBV5-4 and TRBJ2-2; TRBD2 matches at 7 bases. V was clipped by 2 bases and J by 2 bases; unmatched bases: 6. This CDR3 has 16 residues. Germline V CDR1 and CDR2: SGHNT, YYREEE (reference sequence). The CDR3 sequence: CASSFISGGNTGELFF. In DNA, the CDR3 is TGTGCCAGCAGCTTTATCTCGGGGGGTAACACCGGGGAGCTGTTTTTT. The complete variable domain, with remaining parts taken from reference TRBV5-4 and TRBJ2-2, reads ETGVTQSPTHLIKTRGQQVTLRCSSQSGHNTVSWYQQALGQGPQFIFQYYREEENGRGNFPPRFSGLQFPNYSSELNVNALELDDSALYLCASSFISGGNTGELFFGEGSRLTVL.

The rearrangement links TRBV6-5 to TRBJ2-1; a weak D match, TRBD1 (7 bases). Germline V CDR1 and CDR2: MNHEY, SVGAGI. The germline V and J ends were trimmed by 5 bases and 5 bases, with 16 bases remaining between them. The length of the CDR3 is 15 residues. The CDR3 DNA follows: TGTGCCAGCAGTCCTCGTTCAGGGGGGAACAATGAGCAGTTCTTC. It is translated as CASSPRSGGNNEQFF.

This chain's CDR3 is CASSSGGETQYF. The DNA for the CDR3 is TGTGCCAGCAGCTCAGGGGGGGAGACCCAGTACTTC. The chain uses TRBV11-3 and TRBJ2-5; TRBD1 might be the D (7 bases). V lost 4 bases to trimming and J lost 5 bases, with 8 bases between them. This CDR3 region has 12 residues. Germline CDR1 reads SGHNT; CDR2 reads YENEEA.

The V call is TRBV10-3, the J call TRBJ2-7; 8 bases are shared with TRBD2. CDR1 and CDR2 (germline): ENHRY, SYGVKD. The CDR3 totals 13 residues. V lost 7 bases and J lost 0; bases outside the gene matches: 2. The CDR3 loop reads CAITAGGSYEQYF. The CDR3 nucleotides are TGTGCCATCACCGCGGGAGGCTCCTACGAGCAGTACTTC.

The CDR3 DNA follows: TGTGCCAGCAGCTTAGTTGGGGGAAGCAACACCGGGGAGCTGTTTTTT. It codes for CASSLVGGSNTGELFF. The chain has TRBV7-9 and TRBJ2-2, with D perhaps assigned TRBD1 or TRBD2 (5 bases each). Germline lookup yields CDR1 SEHNR and CDR2 FQNEAQ (reference sequence). CDR3 size: 16 residues. V was shortened by 1 base and J by 2 bases, with 11 bases between the two germline ends.

This chain uses TRBV5-4 with TRBJ1-6; TRBD1 matches 9 bases. Unmatched junction bases numbered 7, after V lost 4 bases and J lost 5 bases. The CDR3 consists of 16 residues. Germline lookup yields CDR1 SGHNT and CDR2 YYREEE (reference sequence). In nucleotides, the CDR3 is TGTGCCAGCAGCCCTGGACAGGGGCGTAATAATTCACCCCTCCACTTT. This encodes CASSPGQGRNNSPLHF.

The V call is TRBV10-1, the J call TRBJ2-2; 10 nucleotides line up with TRBD2. Per germline, CDR1 WNHNN and CDR2 SYGVQD (reference sequence). J lost 6 bases, V lost 0 bases, and 10 bases had no gene match. This CDR3 contains 18 residues. This CDR3 is CASSESLPGLASSGELFF. The CDR3 region has the DNA TGCGCCAGCAGTGAGTCGCTGCCGGGACTAGCGAGCTCCGGGGAGCTGTTTTTT.

V usage is TRBV5-1 and J usage is TRBJ2-1, with D perhaps assigned TRBD1 or TRBD2 (5 bases each). Trimming removed 4 bases from V and 8 bases from J, with 19 bases in between. Looked up from germline, CDR1 is SGHRS and CDR2 is YFSETQ. The CDR3 is 15 amino acids. DNA of the CDR3: TGCGCCAGCAGCCCCATAGGGTCAGTGGGGGATGAGCAGTTCTTC. This encodes CASSPIGSVGDEQFF.

This clone appeared a single time. This chain links TRBV5-1 with TRBJ2-5, with D possibly being TRBD1 (5 bases). Germline V gene lookup returns CDR1 SGHRS and CDR2 YFSETQ. Between the trimmed V and J ends, which lost 0 bases and 4 bases, there was a span of 13 bases. This CDR3 contains 15 residues. The CDR3 DNA reads as TGCGCCAGCAGCTTGGTTGCAGGGTCTGGAGAGACCCAGTACTTC. Translating it yields CASSLVAGSGETQYF. The full variable domain, in which reference TRBV5-1 and TRBJ2-5 provide the parts outside the CDR3, is KAGVTQTPRYLIKTRGQQVTLSCSPISGHRSVSWYQQTPGQGLQFLFEYFSETQRNKGNFPGRFSGRQFSNSRSEMNVSTLELGDSALYLCASSLVAGSGETQYFGPGTRLLVL.

This chain's CDR3 is CASSYYEGYEQYF. The CDR3 coding sequence is TGTGCCAGCAGCTACTACGAGGGCTACGAGCAGTACTTC. This chain joins TRBV5-6 and TRBJ2-7; perhaps TRBD2 as D (5 bases). Germline assignment: CDR1 SGHDT and CDR2 YYEEEE. This CDR3 has 13 amino acids. V gave up 3 bases and J gave up 3 bases, with 10 bases separating them.

This chain uses TRBV25-1 with TRBJ2-5, with D unclear. The CDR3 totals 13 residues. The V and J ends lost 6 bases and 5 bases respectively, with 13 bases between them. Per the germline V gene, CDR1 is MGHDK and CDR2 is SYGVNS. The CDR3 region is CASRDQWWETQYF. DNA of the CDR3: TGTGCCAGCAGGGACCAGTGGTGGGAGACCCAGTACTTC. The complete variable domain, with remaining parts taken from reference TRBV25-1 and TRBJ2-5, reads EADIYQTPRYLVIGTGKKITLECSQTMGHDKMYWYQQDPGMELHLIHYSYGVNSTEKGDLSSESTVSRIRTEHFPLTLESARPSHTSQYLCASRDQWWETQYFGPGTRLLVL.

J is TRBJ2-7 and V is TRBV2; possible D gene TRBD2, 6 bases. The CDR3 is 14 residues long. Between the trimmed V and J ends, which lost 7 bases and 2 bases, there was a span of 15 bases. The germline gives CDR1 SNHLY, CDR2 FYNNEI. The CDR3 loop reads CASIPPSVPYEQYF. The CDR3 nucleotides are TGTGCCAGCATCCCCCCTAGCGTCCCCTACGAGCAGTACTTC. Together with reference TRBV2 and TRBJ2-7, the CDR3 gives the full variable domain: EPEVTQTPSHQVTQMGQEVILRCVPISNHLYFYWYRQILGQKVEFLVSFYNNEISEKSEIFDDQFSVERPDGSNFTLKIRSTKLEDSAMYFCASIPPSVPYEQYFGPGTRLTVT.

This clone was picked up one time. This chain uses TRBV6-6 with TRBJ2-7, with D possibly being TRBD2 (6 bases). From germline, CDR1 is MNHNY and CDR2 SVGAGI (reference sequence). V was clipped by 2 bases and J by 4 bases, with 9 bases between them. The CDR3 runs to 13 residues. CDR3 sequence reads: CASSYGGMYEQYF. In nucleotides, the CDR3 is TGTGCCAGCAGTTACGGCGGGATGTACGAGCAGTACTTC.

The chain is built from TRBV28 and TRBJ2-7; D remains ambiguous. V was pared by 2 bases and J by 3 bases, with 11 bases between. This CDR3 has 14 amino acids. In germline, CDR1 is MDHEN, CDR2 SYDVKM. CDR3 residues: CASSLPIAYYEQYF. CDR3 in DNA: TGTGCCAGCAGTTTACCTATAGCCTACTACGAGCAGTACTTC.

J is TRBJ2-7 and V is TRBV27; the match to TRBD2 covers 14 bases. The ends lost 2 bases at V and 1 base at J; junction bases unmatched: 13. The CDR3 is made up of 20 amino acids. Germline CDR1 is MNHEY and CDR2 is SMNVEV (reference sequence). CDR3 residues: CASSLISNPGTSGRSYEQYF. The CDR3 DNA reads as TGTGCCAGCAGTTTAATAAGTAATCCCGGGACTAGCGGGAGATCCTACGAGCAGTACTTC.

J is TRBJ2-1 and V is TRBV25-1, with 12 nucleotides matching TRBD2. Germline V gives CDR1 MGHDK, CDR2 SYGVNS. Trimming took 2 bases from V and 7 from J; bases not matched to a gene: 6. The CDR3 consists of 16 residues. This chain's CDR3 is CASSEVLAGGINEQFF. CDR3 coding DNA: TGTGCCAGCAGTGAAGTCCTAGCGGGAGGGATAAATGAGCAGTTCTTC.

The J gene is TRBJ1-5, the V gene TRBV6-1, with D maybe TRBD1 (5 bases). The CDR3 spans 15 residues. Germline V lookup: CDR1 MNHNS, CDR2 SASEGT. V lost 8 bases to trimming and J lost 0 bases, with 14 bases between them. The CDR3, as DNA: TGTGCCAGCGATTTTGGGGGGTATAGCAATCAGCCCCAGCATTTT. This encodes CASDFGGYSNQPQHF.

The CDR3 DNA follows: TGTGCCAGCAGCTTGAGACAGCTGAGCTCCTACAATGAGCAGTTCTTC. This encodes CASSLRQLSSYNEQFF. The V call is TRBV5-4, the J call TRBJ2-1; tentatively, D is TRBD1 (5 bases). The length of the CDR3 is 16 residues. Germline V CDR1 and CDR2: SGHNT, YYREEE (reference sequence). The V and J ends lost 1 base and 0 bases respectively, with 11 bases between them.

CDR3 DNA: TGTGCCAGCAGTTTGGGAGGGGGCGTTCAGCCCCAGCATTTT. Translated: CASSLGGGVQPQHF. This sequence joins TRBV28 and TRBJ1-5, with 7 bases aligning to TRBD1. After removal of 3 bases from V and 6 bases from J, the junction contained 5 bases not matched to a gene. CDR1 and CDR2 (germline): MDHEN, SYDVKM. The CDR3 runs 14 residues.

This chain uses TRBV6-1 with TRBJ2-4, with TRBD2 identical over 10 bases. J was trimmed by 3 bases and V by 4 bases; bases with no gene match: 3. This CDR3 has 15 amino acids. Germline CDR1 and CDR2: MNHNS and SASEGT. The CDR3 loop reads CASSAGTSVKNIQYF. As DNA, the CDR3 is TGTGCCAGCAGTGCGGGGACTAGCGTCAAAAACATTCAGTACTTC.